This section outlines one T cell receptor beta chain sequence together with its context. No antigen is known for it. The sample originates from a study of vaccination and CD4 T cells after COVID-19. Study summary: The peptides that stimulated the cells were overlapping spike peptides from SARS-CoV-2, HCoV-NL63, HCoV-OC43 and HCoV-229E. Each of the control cultures got a CEFX pool, an HIV-1 Nef pool, or no peptide. General observations from the study: Nearly all convalescent vaccine-specific clones, 304 of 307, recognized only SARS-CoV-2 spike.

Cultured CD4+ T cells had their DNA profiled by the Oncomine TCR Beta short-read assay. Using its own MiXCR run on the PCR reads, TCRdb lists one record per CDR3 protein. In the table there are 20,000 to 25,000 distinct CDR3 sequences, about half of which are singletons. Treatment: roughly 10-day PBMC culture with coronavirus spike peptide pools or control peptides (ViraFEST assay). This clonotype was obtained from a human donor who had recovered from COVID-19. Sequencing was performed on CD4+ T cells from blood, cultured in vitro.

CDR3: CAWSPGTGGTGELFF. DNA for the CDR3: TGTGCCTGGAGCCCTGGGACAGGGGGGACCGGGGAGCTGTTTTTT. This chain connects TRBV30 to TRBJ2-2; TRBD1 matches at 11 bases. This CDR3 has 15 amino acids. J was trimmed by 5 bases and V by 3 bases; bases with no gene match: 5. Germline loops: CDR1 GTSNPN, CDR2 SVGIG (reference sequence).